The subject of this entry is one TCR beta chain. Trimming cost V 0 bases and J 7 bases, with 17 bases left between them. This CDR3 has 16 residues. Per the germline V gene, CDR1 is SGHRS and CDR2 is YFSETQ. The sample belongs to a study of HIV-infected patients and healthy controls. TCRdb used MiXCR to reprocess the 5' RACE reads, holding one entry per CDR3 protein. The sample lists approximately 67,000 distinct CDR3 sequences, roughly a sixth occurring once. Sequencing was carried out using CD4+ T cells from blood. The clonotype comes from a human donor in good health. V usage is TRBV5-1 and J usage is TRBJ1-5; tentative D call: TRBD1 (5 bases). The CDR3 reads CASSLGSPRGGQPQHF. The CDR3 DNA reads as TGCGCCAGCAGCTTGGGGTCCCCTAGGGGCGGGCAGCCCCAGCATTTT.